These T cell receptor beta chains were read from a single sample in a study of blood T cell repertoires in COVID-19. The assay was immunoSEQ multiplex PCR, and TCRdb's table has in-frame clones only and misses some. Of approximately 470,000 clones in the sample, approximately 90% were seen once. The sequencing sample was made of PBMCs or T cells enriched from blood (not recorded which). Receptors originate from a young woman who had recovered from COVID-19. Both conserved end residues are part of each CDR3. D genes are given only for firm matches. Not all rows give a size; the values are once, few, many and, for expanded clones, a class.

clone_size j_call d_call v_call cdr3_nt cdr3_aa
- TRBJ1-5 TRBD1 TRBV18 TGTGCCAGCTCATCCTCTAGGGGGCAGGACCAGCCCCAGCATTTT CASSSSRGQDQPQHF
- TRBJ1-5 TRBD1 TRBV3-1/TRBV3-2 TGTGCCAGCAGCCCTAGACAGGGGAGGGGTTTCAATCAGCCCCAGCATTTT CASSPRQGRGFNQPQHF
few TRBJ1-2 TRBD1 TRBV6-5 TGTGCCAGCAGGGGACAGGGTTATGGCTACACCTTC CASRGQGYGYTF
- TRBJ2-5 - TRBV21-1 TGTGCCAGCAGCAAGACTAGCGGTCAAGAGACCCAGTACTTC CASSKTSGQETQYF
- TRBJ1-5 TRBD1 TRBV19 TGTGCCAGTAGTACAATAGGACAGGGAGGAAGCAATCAGCCCCAGCATTTT CASSTIGQGGSNQPQHF
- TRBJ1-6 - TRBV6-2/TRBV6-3 TGTGCCAGCAGTTCTAGCTCCTATAATTCACCCCTCCACTTT CASSSSSYNSPLHF
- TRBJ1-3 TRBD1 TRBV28 TGTGCCAGCCACACAGGGGACCCTGGAAACACCATATATTTT CASHTGDPGNTIYF
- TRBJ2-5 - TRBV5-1 TGCGCCAGCAGTCATGGACAGCTAAAAGAGACCCAGTACTTC CASSHGQLKETQYF
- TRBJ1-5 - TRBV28 TGTGCCAGCAGTTTACCCCCGGGGAATCAGCCCCAGCATTTT CASSLPPGNQPQHF
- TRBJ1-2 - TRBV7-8 TGTGCCAGCAGCAAGGCCATGGCGGCGCCAATTAGCTATGGCTACACCTTC CASSKAMAAPISYGYTF
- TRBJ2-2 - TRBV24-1 TGTGCCACCAGTGAACCGGCCGGGGAGCTGTTTTTT CATSEPAGELFF
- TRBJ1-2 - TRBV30 TGTGCCTGGAGCTTTGAGGGAAGAGGTGGCTACACCTTC CAWSFEGRGGYTF
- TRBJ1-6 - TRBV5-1 TGCGCCAGCAGCTTAGGAGGGGTAGGCTCCTATAATTCACCCCTCCACTTT CASSLGGVGSYNSPLHF
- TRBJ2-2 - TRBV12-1 TGTGCCAGCAGCTTTGACAGGGAGAACACCGGGGAGCTGTTTTTT CASSFDRENTGELFF
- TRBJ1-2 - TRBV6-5 TGTGCCAGCACTCCGACAGACTATGGCTACACCTTC CASTPTDYGYTF
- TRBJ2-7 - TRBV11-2 TGTGCCAGCAGCTTAGGGCTCCTCGACCGCGGCGAGCAGTACTTC CASSLGLLDRGEQYF
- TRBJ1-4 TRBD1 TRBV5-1 TGCGCCAGCAGCGTAATCGGGACAGGGGAAGAAAAACTGTTTTTT CASSVIGTGEEKLFF
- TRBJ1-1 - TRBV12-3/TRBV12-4 TGTGCCAGTTTGCCCGGGGATAACACTGAAGCTTTCTTT CASLPGDNTEAFF
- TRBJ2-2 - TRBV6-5 TGTGCCAGCAGCTCGGCGTCGGGAGCCGGGGAGCTGTTTTTT CASSSASGAGELFF
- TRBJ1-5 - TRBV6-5 TGTGCCAGCAGTACGCAGGATAGCAATCAGCCCCAGCATTTT CASSTQDSNQPQHF
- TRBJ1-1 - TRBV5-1 TGCGCCAGCAGCTTGGGCAGGGGCCGCTCTGTGGACACTGAAGCTTTCTTT CASSLGRGRSVDTEAFF
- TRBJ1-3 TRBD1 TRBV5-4 TGTGCCAGCAGCTCCCGGGACAGGGCTTCTGGAAACACCATATATTTT CASSSRDRASGNTIYF
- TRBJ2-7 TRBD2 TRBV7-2 TGTGCCAGCAGCTTTCCCGCGGCGGGGGGGAGGCAGTACTTC CASSFPAAGGRQYF
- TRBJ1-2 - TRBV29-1 TGCGTCGTTCGAGGCTTCGTGGTGGGCTACACCTTC CVVRGFVVGYTF
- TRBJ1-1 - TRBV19 TGTGCCACGCGGGAAGTGGAGTTGAGGTACACTGAAGCTTTCTTT CATREVELRYTEAFF
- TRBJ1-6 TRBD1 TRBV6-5 TGTGCCAGCAGTTATTCCTGGGACAGGGAGGAATCACCCCTCCACTTT CASSYSWDREESPLHF
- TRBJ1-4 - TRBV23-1 TGCGCCAGCAGTCAACCCCCCGACTGGAGGGAAAAACTGTTTTTT CASSQPPDWREKLFF
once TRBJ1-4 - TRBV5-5 TGTGCCAGCAGCCTGTCGGGTTATAATGAAAAACTGTTTTTT CASSLSGYNEKLFF
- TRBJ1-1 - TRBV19 TGTGCCAGTAGGGCCAGCGTCATGAACACTGAAGCTTTCTTT CASRASVMNTEAFF
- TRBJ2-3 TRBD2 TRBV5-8 TGTGCCAGCAGCTTATTTGCGCGGGGGGACACAGATACGCAGTATTTT CASSLFARGDTDTQYF
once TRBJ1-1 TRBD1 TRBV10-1 TGCGCCAGCAGCCTCCGACAGGGTGCAGAAGCTTTCTTT CASSLRQGAEAFF
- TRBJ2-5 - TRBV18 TGTGCCAGCTCACCACAGGCCCAGGGAGAGACCCAGTACTTC CASSPQAQGETQYF
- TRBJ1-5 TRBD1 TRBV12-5 TGTGCTAGTGGTTTGATTCCGGGGACAGGATGGGATCAGCCCCAGCATTTT CASGLIPGTGWDQPQHF
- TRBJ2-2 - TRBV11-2 TGTGCCAGCCCCCCAGGGCCCGGGGAGCTGTTTTTT CASPPGPGELFF
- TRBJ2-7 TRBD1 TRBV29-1 TGCAGCGTTGCTACAACAGGGGATCACGAGCAGTACTTC CSVATTGDHEQYF
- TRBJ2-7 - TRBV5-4 TGTGCCAGCAGCGATGGACACTTAGACGAGCAGTACTTC CASSDGHLDEQYF
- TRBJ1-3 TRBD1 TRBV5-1 TGCGCCAGCAGCTTGGAGACAGGGGCTGGAAACACCATATATTTT CASSLETGAGNTIYF
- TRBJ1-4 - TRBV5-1 TGCGCCAGCAGCTTCTCCGGCACGCAGGGAATCGAAAAACTGTTTTTT CASSFSGTQGIEKLFF
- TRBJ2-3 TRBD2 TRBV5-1 TGCGCCAGCAGCCCCACCGGGACTAGGGGAAGTACAGATACGCAGTATTTT CASSPTGTRGSTDTQYF
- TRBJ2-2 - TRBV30 TGTGCCTGGAGCTTAGGACTGAACACCGGGGAGCTGTTTTTT CAWSLGLNTGELFF
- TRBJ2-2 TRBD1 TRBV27 TGTGCCAGCAGTCACCACCGGGACAGGGGGCCTGGGGAGCTGTTTTTT CASSHHRDRGPGELFF
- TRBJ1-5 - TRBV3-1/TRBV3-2 TGTGCCAGCAGCCAAGATCGAGGCAGGGGAAAGCCCCAGCATTTT CASSQDRGRGKPQHF
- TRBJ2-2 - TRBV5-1 TGCGCCAGCAGCTTGACCGTGTGGGGGCCCGGGGAGCTGTTTTTT CASSLTVWGPGELFF
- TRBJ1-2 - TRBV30 TGTGCCTGGAGTGGTGGATCAGGCTATGGCTACACCTTC CAWSGGSGYGYTF
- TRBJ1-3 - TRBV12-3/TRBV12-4 TGTGCCAGCAGCCAAGGCGGGGGAAACACCATATATTTT CASSQGGGNTIYF
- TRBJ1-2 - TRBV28 TGTGCCAGCACCGGAGGTGCTAACTATGGCTACACCTTC CASTGGANYGYTF
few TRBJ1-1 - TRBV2 TGTGCCAGCTTGGACACTTACACTGAAGCTTTCTTT CASLDTYTEAFF
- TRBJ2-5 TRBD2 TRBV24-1 TGTGCCACCAGCAGCGGGGGGGCCCGGGAGACCCAGTACTTC CATSSGGARETQYF
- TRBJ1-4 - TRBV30 TGTGCCTGGAGTGTTGCAGGGATTAATGAAAAACTGTTTTTT CAWSVAGINEKLFF
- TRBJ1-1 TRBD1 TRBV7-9 TGTGCCAGCAGTCGACAGGGTCTCTTGAACACTGAAGCTTTCTTT CASSRQGLLNTEAFF
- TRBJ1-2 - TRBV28 TGTGCCAGCAGTCCCGAGCCGGGAGAGAATGGCTACACCTTC CASSPEPGENGYTF
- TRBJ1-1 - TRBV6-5 TGTGCCAGCACTGTTCGGGGGAACACTGAAGCTTTCTTT CASTVRGNTEAFF
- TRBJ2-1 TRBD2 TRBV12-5 TGTGCTAGTGAGGTAGCGGGCTACAATGAGCAGTTCTTC CASEVAGYNEQFF
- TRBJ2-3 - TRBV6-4 TGTGCCAGCAGCTCGGACTGGGACACAGATACGCAGTATTTT CASSSDWDTDTQYF
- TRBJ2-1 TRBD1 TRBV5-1 TGCGCCAGCAGCTTGGGGACAGGGCGCAATGAGCAGTTCTTC CASSLGTGRNEQFF